The 23 T cell receptor beta chains given below trace back to one sample, sequenced in a study of cytomegalovirus exposure and HLA in healthy donors. PCR used 60 Vbeta primers and 13 Jbeta primers. The method was immunoSEQ multiplex PCR; TCRdb's version includes in-frame clones alone and lacks a portion of them. The sample lists about 180,000 clones, around 79% occurring once. The specimen was PBMCs. Receptors were obtained from a man aged 40-49 years in good health and CMV-seropositive.

The chain uses TRBV7-5 and TRBJ2-1; the DNA was not compared with TRBD2, the D call given in the table. TRBV7-5 is annotated as a pseudogene. The CDR3 consists of 17 residues. CDR3 DNA: TGTGCCAGAAGCTTTACGGGACTAGCGGGAGGTTTGAATGAGCAGTTCTTC. Translation gives CARSFTGLAGGLNEQFF.

V gene TRBV11-2 combines with J gene TRBJ2-1; weak D call: TRBD1 (5 bases). V lost 8 bases to trimming and J lost 15 bases, with 17 bases between them. Germline V gene data show CDR1 as SGHAT and CDR2 as FQNNGV. The CDR3 sequence is 11 residues long. CDR3 amino acids: CASGLGREMFF. CDR3 DNA sequence: TGTGCCAGCGGCCTGGGCAGGGAAATGTTCTTC.

This clone was recorded once. CDR3 bases: TGTGCCAGCAGCAGTACAGTTAGCAATCAGCCCCAGCATTTT. It codes for CASSSTVSNQPQHF. The V call is TRBV2, the J call TRBJ1-5; D gene unclear. The CDR3 consists of 14 residues. Germline CDR1 SNHLY, CDR2 FYNNEI. The V gene lost 6 bases and the J gene lost 0 bases, with 9 bases spanning the gap.

This sequence joins TRBV4-1 and TRBJ1-2, with TRBD1 as a possible D gene (6 bases). This CDR3 region has 14 residues. The germline V and J ends were trimmed by 6 bases and 5 bases, with 16 bases remaining between them. The germline CDR1 and CDR2 sequences are MGHRA and YSYEKL. CDR3 DNA sequence: TGCGCCAGCAGTCGGGGCAGGGGTGGGTATGGCTACACCTTC. Amino acid sequence: CASSRGRGGYGYTF.

This clone was recorded a few times. The chain joins TRBV28 to TRBJ2-2, with D possibly being TRBD2 (6 bases). The germline gives CDR1 MDHEN, CDR2 SYDVKM. V lost 6 bases and J 1 base, leaving 12 bases between the germline ends. The CDR3 length is 15 residues. The CDR3 loop is CASSGGGLNTGELFF. The CDR3 nucleotides are TGTGCCAGCAGCGGGGGAGGTCTGAACACCGGGGAGCTGTTTTTT.

This rearrangement joins TRBV5-8 to TRBJ1-5, with D maybe TRBD1 (6 bases). V shed 3 bases and J shed 3 bases, with 10 bases lying between them. This CDR3 is built from 14 residues. The V gene's germline CDR1 is SGHTS and CDR2 YDEGEE. The CDR3 nucleotides are TGTGCCAGCAGCTACACAGGGAACAATCAGCCCCAGCATTTT. Translated: CASSYTGNNQPQHF.

The rearrangement joins TRBV9 to TRBJ2-7, with D possibly being TRBD2 (5 bases). The CDR3 spans 16 residues. V was clipped by 0 bases and J by 0 bases, with 13 bases between them. Germline CDR1 and CDR2: SGDLS and YYNGEE. CDR3 nucleotide sequence: TGTGCCAGCAGCGTAGATCCGGGAATGGGCTCCTACGAGCAGTACTTC. Residues: CASSVDPGMGSYEQYF. Based on the CDR3 plus reference TRBV9 and TRBJ2-7, the full variable domain is DSGVTQTPKHLITATGQRVTLRCSPRSGDLSVYWYQQSLDQGLQFLIQYYNGEERAKGNILERFSAQQFPDLHSELNLSSLELGDSALYFCASSVDPGMGSYEQYFGPGTRLTVT.

The rearrangement uses TRBV18 and TRBJ2-2; 7 nucleotides match TRBD1. Germline CDR1 reads KGHSH; CDR2 reads LQKENI. The CDR3 totals 13 residues. The V gene end was trimmed by 3 bases and the J gene end by 7 bases; junction bases not matched to a gene: 2. The CDR3 sequence: CASSPGTVGELFF. The CDR3 region has the DNA TGTGCCAGCTCACCCGGGACAGTCGGGGAGCTGTTTTTT. Combining the CDR3 with reference TRBV18 and TRBJ2-2 gives the whole variable domain NAGVMQNPRHLVRRRGQEARLRCSPMKGHSHVYWYRQLPEEGLKFMVYLQKENIIDESGMPKERFSAEFPKEGPSILRIQQVVRGDSAAYFCASSPGTVGELFFGEGSRLTVL.

The chain has TRBV9 and TRBJ1-1, with D possibly matching TRBD1 (5 bases). The CDR3 is 13 residues long. Germline CDR1 is SGDLS and CDR2 is YYNGEE. The ends were cut back, 5 bases at V and 1 base at J, with 9 bases in the middle. The CDR3 coding sequence is TGTGCCAGCAGTGAAAGGGGGAACACTGAAGCTTTCTTT. Translation gives CASSERGNTEAFF.

CDR3 loop: CASSIDPEYEQYF. CDR3 in DNA: TGTGCCAGTAGTATAGATCCGGAGTACGAGCAGTACTTC. The V call is TRBV19, the J call TRBJ2-5, with D unclear. Judging by the DNA end, TRBJ2-7 fits better; the J call may be wrong. This CDR3 region has 13 residues. Germline V gene lookup returns CDR1 LNHDA and CDR2 SQIVND (reference sequence).

The gene calls are TRBV28 and TRBJ2-1, with D tentatively TRBD2 (5 bases). The CDR3 consists of 15 residues. The V gene's germline CDR1 is MDHEN and CDR2 SYDVKM. Trimming removed 5 bases at V and 7 bases at J, with 18 bases between. CDR3 residues: CASSRGTSIKNEQFF. CDR3 coding DNA: TGTGCCAGCAGTCGGGGAACGAGCATCAAGAATGAGCAGTTCTTC.

In this sample, this clone turned up a few times. V is TRBV16 and J is TRBJ1-5, with D possibly being TRBD1 (5 bases). This CDR3 is 15 amino acids long. V dropped 1 base and J dropped 4 bases, with 11 bases sitting between them. Germline V gene data show CDR1 as KGHSY and CDR2 as FQNENV. The chain's CDR3 is CASSQLMGPNQPQHF. The CDR3 DNA sequence: TGTGCCAGCAGCCAATTAATGGGGCCTAATCAGCCCCAGCATTTT. Full variable domain (remainder filled in from reference TRBV16 and TRBJ1-5): GEEVAQTPKHLVRGEGQKAKLYCAPIKGHSYVFWYQQVLKNEFKFLISFQNENVFDETGMPKERFSAKCLPNSPCSLEIQATKLEDSAVYFCASSQLMGPNQPQHFGDGTRLSIL.

The V and J genes are TRBV10-2 and TRBJ2-1; tentatively, D is TRBD2 (6 bases). V lost 9 bases to trimming and J lost 3 bases, with 15 bases between them. The CDR3 sequence is 14 residues long. The germline CDR1 and CDR2 sequences are WSHSY and SAAADI. The CDR3 loop is CASQLPGSYNEQFF. Written as DNA, the CDR3 is TGCGCCAGTCAACTCCCCGGGAGCTACAATGAGCAGTTCTTC.

The gene calls are TRBV2 and TRBJ2-7; D is ambiguous. Germline V gene data show CDR1 as SNHLY and CDR2 as FYNNEI. The CDR3 spans 18 residues. V was shortened by 9 bases and J by 3 bases, with 30 bases between the two germline ends. The CDR3 region has the DNA TGTGCCAGTACACTCCCCCCGTTAGGTTGGCCCCCGGGCTACGAGCAGTACTTC. Encoded protein: CASTLPPLGWPPGYEQYF.

The chain is built from TRBV28 and TRBJ1-3; unclear D gene. CDR1 is MDHEN and CDR2 is SYDVKM in the germline V gene. The length of the CDR3 is 16 residues. V lost 3 bases to trimming and J lost 0 bases, with 12 bases between them. The CDR3 nucleotides read TGTGCCAGCAGTTTTGTCCCCGGGAGCTCTGGAAACACCATATATTTT. It translates to CASSFVPGSSGNTIYF.

CDR3 amino acids: CASSQDSQGNSPLHF. As DNA, the CDR3 is TGCGCCAGCAGCCAAGATAGTCAGGGGAATTCACCCCTCCACTTT. This chain links TRBV4-1 with TRBJ1-6; tentatively, D is TRBD1 (6 bases). CDR1 is MGHRA and CDR2 is YSYEKL in the germline V gene. The CDR3 is made up of 15 amino acids. The germline V and J ends were trimmed by 0 bases and 7 bases, with 10 bases remaining between them.

The chain combines TRBV6-1 with TRBJ1-2; tentatively, D is TRBD1 (5 bases). Trimming took 8 bases from V and 7 from J, leaving 14 bases between them. The germline V gene has CDR1 MNHNS and CDR2 SASEGT. CDR3 size: 12 residues. The CDR3 protein is CASRGVEPGYTF. For the CDR3, the DNA is TGTGCCAGCCGGGGGGTCGAGCCTGGCTACACCTTC.

The chain employs TRBV15 and TRBJ2-1; TRBD1 matches at 8 bases. J gave up 5 bases and V 2 bases, and 8 bases lay outside the gene matches. The CDR3 sequence is 16 residues long. The V gene's germline CDR1 is LNHNV and CDR2 YYDKDF (reference sequence). CDR3 sequence reads: CATSRNQGAPHNEQFF. The CDR3 DNA is TGTGCCACCAGCAGAAACCAGGGGGCACCCCACAATGAGCAGTTCTTC.

The V gene is TRBV7-2, the J gene TRBJ1-2; D is perhaps TRBD1 (5 bases). This CDR3 has 17 residues. CDR1 is SGHTA and CDR2 is FQGNSA in the germline V gene. V was cut by 1 base and J by 5 bases, with 20 bases left in between. The CDR3 here is CASSLVRGLGPRYGYTF. The CDR3 DNA reads as TGTGCCAGCAGCTTAGTGCGGGGTCTGGGGCCTCGTTATGGCTACACCTTC.

This rearrangement joins TRBV30 to TRBJ1-2; 7 bases are a match to TRBD1. The CDR3 length is 13 residues. Germline V lookup: CDR1 GTSNPN, CDR2 SVGIG (reference sequence). The V and J ends lost 1 base and 6 bases, in that order; junction bases with no gene match: 5. The CDR3 sequence is CAWSATGDHGYTF. CDR3 DNA: TGTGCCTGGAGTGCCACAGGGGATCATGGCTACACCTTC.

The V gene is TRBV5-6, the J gene TRBJ2-1; D is unresolved. CDR3 length: 13 residues. Between the trimmed V and J ends, which lost 0 bases and 4 bases, there was a span of 5 bases. CDR1 and CDR2 (germline): SGHDT, YYEEEE. Written as DNA, the CDR3 is TGTGCCAGCAGCTTGGAGCTGTACAATGAGCAGTTCTTC. It encodes CASSLELYNEQFF.

This clone is a singleton in its sample. This chain joins TRBV27 and TRBJ2-3; a weak D match, TRBD1 (5 bases). V lost 3 bases and J 4 bases, leaving 14 bases between the germline ends. Germline values: CDR1 MNHEY, CDR2 SMNVEV (reference sequence). The CDR3 has 15 amino acids. The CDR3 DNA reads as TGTGCCAGCAGTTTTGGGGCCACCTCTCCAGATACGCAGTATTTT. It specifies CASSFGATSPDTQYF.

The CDR3 nucleotides are TGTGCCAGCAGGGCGCTGGGACAACATGCCTACGAGCAGTACTTC. This encodes CASRALGQHAYEQYF. The chain carries TRBV28 and TRBJ2-7; D possibly corresponds to TRBD1 (6 bases). The germline V gene has CDR1 MDHEN and CDR2 SYDVKM. This CDR3 has 15 residues. V was cut by 6 bases and J by 2 bases, with 17 bases left in between.